This TCR beta chain was sequenced for a study of blood T cell repertoires in COVID-19. Across the whole study: PBMCs, B-cell-depleted T cells, or T cells provided the cDNA or gDNA that made up the material.

The method was immunoSEQ multiplex PCR; TCRdb's version includes in-frame clones alone and lacks a portion of them. The sample carries roughly 330,000 clones, 87% recorded once. V shed 0 bases, J shed 6 bases, and the junction held 6 bases outside the gene matches. The CDR3 loop spans 14 amino acids. Germline V gene sequence: CDR1 GTSNPN, CDR2 SVGIG (reference sequence). Study members were between about 18 and 100 years old and lived in 24 US regions. Each participant's cohort was designated according to participant-reported clinical history. Donors of Cohort 3 who recovered were those that had two negative PCRs, clearance, or symptom resolution.

The material sequenced was PBMCs or T cells enriched from blood (not recorded which). This TCR was recovered from a woman aged 30 to 39 who had recovered from COVID-19. This rearrangement joins TRBV30 to TRBJ2-3; 7 bases agree with TRBD2. The CDR3, as DNA: TGTGCCTGGAGTGTACTAGCGCGAGGGGATACGCAGTATTTT. Translating it yields CAWSVLARGDTQYF.